The 18 T cell receptor beta chains below come from one sample, sequenced in a study of T cell changes during pregnancy in multiple sclerosis. Method: immunoSEQ multiplex PCR; TCRdb's copy keeps in-frame clones and lacks some. The data contain 30,000 to 35,000 clones, around 90% of them seen just once; the ten biggest clones take up 7% to 9%. The sample consisted of CD8+ T cells from peripheral blood mononuclear cells, taken before pregnancy. These receptors all stem from a female donor with multiple sclerosis, enrolled in a pregnancy study.

V gene TRBV6-5 combines with J gene TRBJ2-2; D is perhaps TRBD1 (6 bases). This CDR3 region has 15 residues. Germline assignment: CDR1 MNHEY and CDR2 SVGAGI. Trimming removed 1 base from V and 6 bases from J, with 12 bases in between. In DNA, the CDR3 is TGTGCCAGCAGTTACTACCCGACAGGCCCCGGGGAGCTGTTTTTT. Translation gives CASSYYPTGPGELFF.

The rearrangement uses TRBV28 and TRBJ2-5, with 11 bases matching TRBD2. The CDR3 covers 14 residues. Germline-derived CDR1 and CDR2 are MDHEN and SYDVKM. The V and J ends lost 9 bases and 3 bases, in that order; junction bases with no gene match: 6. The CDR3 sequence is CASALAGGEETQYF. DNA of the CDR3: TGTGCCAGTGCCCTAGCGGGGGGTGAAGAGACCCAGTACTTC.

This clone was seen a handful of times. V and J are TRBV7-8 and TRBJ1-4; 8 bases match TRBD1. V lost 4 bases and J lost 7; bases outside the gene matches: 5. The CDR3 length is 14 residues. CDR1 is SGHVS, CDR2 FQNEAQ, per germline. CDR3 sequence: CASSSTGGSEKLFF. CDR3 nucleotide sequence: TGTGCCAGCAGCTCCACAGGGGGTAGTGAAAAACTGTTTTTT.

The V gene is TRBV29-1, the J gene TRBJ1-1, with D perhaps matching TRBD1 (6 bases). This CDR3 has 14 amino acids. Germline loops: CDR1 SQVTM, CDR2 ANQGSEA. Deletions cut 0 bases from V and 3 bases from J, with 11 bases between. The CDR3 DNA is TGCAGCGTTGAAGATGCAGGGGCGGACACTGAAGCTTTCTTT. Translating gives CSVEDAGADTEAFF.

This clone is categorized as medium-sized. J is TRBJ2-7 and V is TRBV2; 7 bases are a match to TRBD1. The CDR3 has 14 amino acids. The V segment lost 10 bases and the J segment 0 bases; nucleotides outside the gene matches: 9. From germline, CDR1 is SNHLY and CDR2 FYNNEI. For the CDR3, the DNA is TGTGCCAACGAAAGGGGGCTGTACTCCTACGAGCAGTACTTC. Residues: CANERGLYSYEQYF.

CDR3 bases: TGTGCCAGCACCCCCTCCCCCGGGGGGGCTGGAGAGACCCAGTACTTC. Translated: CASTPSPGGAGETQYF. The chain links TRBV9 to TRBJ2-5; 8 bases match TRBD2. The CDR3 is 16 residues long. Trimming took 6 bases from V and 4 from J; bases not matched to a gene: 14. Germline values: CDR1 SGDLS, CDR2 YYNGEE.

This clone was picked up one time. The chain couples TRBV5-4 to TRBJ2-7; TRBD2 is a possible D gene (6 bases). Between the trimmed V and J ends, which lost 2 bases and 4 bases, there was a span of 16 bases. Germline CDR1 and CDR2: SGHNT and YYREEE (reference sequence). The CDR3 is 15 residues long. Here the CDR3 DNA reads TGTGCCAGCAGCTTTCGGAGCGGAGCGGGTTACGAGCAGTACTTC. Translation: CASSFRSGAGYEQYF.

V and J are TRBV4-1 and TRBJ1-2; 7 nucleotides align to TRBD1. CDR3 length equals 15 residues. Per germline, CDR1 MGHRA and CDR2 YSYEKL. The junction had 7 bases not matched to a gene; V was cut back by 6 bases and J by 0 bases. The CDR3 DNA follows: TGCGCCAGCAGTCAGAGGACAGGAGCTAACTATGGCTACACCTTC. Encoded protein: CASSQRTGANYGYTF.

V gene TRBV10-3 combines with J gene TRBJ1-2; 7 bases align to TRBD1. In germline, CDR1 is ENHRY, CDR2 SYGVKD. The CDR3 totals 16 residues. V was clipped by 4 bases and J by 4 bases; unmatched bases: 12. CDR3 region: CAISGTGQSLTYGYTF. The CDR3 DNA reads as TGTGCCATCAGTGGGACGGGACAGTCTCTTACCTATGGCTACACCTTC.

This chain joins TRBV11-3 and TRBJ1-3; D is uncertain. The germline CDR1 and CDR2 sequences are SGHNT and YENEEA. V was clipped by 8 bases and J by 2 bases, with 16 bases between them. This CDR3 region has 15 residues. CDR3 DNA sequence: TGTGCCAGCGGATCTCCGGGGATCACTGGAAACACCATATATTTT. It specifies CASGSPGITGNTIYF.

This clone has only one observation. The CDR3 coding sequence is TGTGCCAGCAGCAGGGGCGTGTACGAGCAGTACTTC. The encoded protein is CASSRGVYEQYF. This rearrangement joins TRBV7-9 to TRBJ2-7, with TRBD1 as a possible D gene (5 bases). The CDR3 is made up of 12 amino acids. In germline, CDR1 is SEHNR, CDR2 FQNEAQ (reference sequence). V lost 5 bases to trimming and J lost 4 bases, with 9 bases between them.

The V and J genes are TRBV7-3 and TRBJ1-1; perhaps TRBD1 as D (5 bases). Germline CDR1 SGHTA, CDR2 FQGTGA. V was clipped by 0 bases and J by 0 bases, with 8 bases between them. CDR3 length: 15 amino acids. Written as DNA, the CDR3 is TGTGCCAGCAGCTTAACCGGGGGTATGAACACTGAAGCTTTCTTT. It codes for CASSLTGGMNTEAFF.

The rearrangement links TRBV19 to TRBJ1-2; D is possibly TRBD1 (5 bases). Germline-derived CDR1 and CDR2 are LNHDA and SQIVND (reference sequence). V was cut by 6 bases and J by 4 bases, with 18 bases left in between. CDR3 size: 15 residues. The CDR3 coding sequence is TGTGCCAGTAGGGGGATTGCAGGGCAAAGCTATGGCTACACCTTC. Translating it yields CASRGIAGQSYGYTF.

The gene calls are TRBV2 and TRBJ2-1; 10 nucleotides agree with TRBD2. J gave up 0 bases and V 5 bases, and 16 bases lay outside the gene matches. The germline gives CDR1 SNHLY, CDR2 FYNNEI. There are 20 residues in the CDR3. In DNA form, the CDR3 reads TGTGCCAGCAGTTCCGCTACTAGCGGGGCCCACCCTAGCTCCTACAATGAGCAGTTCTTC. Its translation is CASSSATSGAHPSSYNEQFF.

This clone was observed a single time. This chain connects TRBV28 to TRBJ2-1, with D maybe TRBD2 (6 bases). CDR3 length: 13 amino acids. V lost 6 bases to trimming and J lost 8 bases, with 14 bases between them. In germline, CDR1 is MDHEN, CDR2 SYDVKM. The DNA of the CDR3 is TGTGCCAGCAGCGCGCATTGGGGGGATGAGCAGTTCTTC. Translating it yields CASSAHWGDEQFF.

The chain uses TRBV28 and TRBJ2-5; 8 nucleotides align to TRBD2. V trimming: 6 bases; J trimming: 2 bases; junction bases outside the gene matches: 8. This CDR3 contains 15 residues. In germline, CDR1 is MDHEN, CDR2 SYDVKM. In DNA form, the CDR3 reads TGTGCCAGCAGCACCTCACGGGAGGGACAAGAGACCCAGTACTTC. This translates into CASSTSREGQETQYF.

The genes are TRBV5-5 and TRBJ1-1; D perhaps matches TRBD1 (6 bases). CDR1 and CDR2 (germline): SGHKS, YYEKEE (reference sequence). Trimming took off 0 bases at V and 8 bases at J, with 11 bases between the two ends. The CDR3 is 13 amino acids. The CDR3 protein is CASSLAGALEAFF. As DNA, the CDR3 is TGTGCCAGCAGCTTGGCAGGGGCCTTAGAAGCTTTCTTT.

Regarding this clone: One end of the junction fails to match germline, which may point to a read error. The V call is TRBV7-7, the J call TRBJ2-3; 13 bases agree with TRBD2. This CDR3 has 15 residues. Germline CDR1 SSHAT, CDR2 FNYEAQ (reference sequence). CDR3 sequence (DNA): TGTGCTAGCAGCTCACTAGCGGGGGGGCCAGATACGCAGTATTTT. The encoded protein is CASSSLAGGPDTQYF.